Shown below are 18 T cell receptor beta chains from a single sample sequenced in a study of T cell repertoires in cytomegalovirus infection. MiXCR, applied by TCRdb to the reads, yields one record per CDR3 protein. In the table there are 700,000 to 850,000 distinct CDR3 sequences, about 33% of which are singletons. These receptors' antigens are unknown. The source was cultured CD8+ T cells from PBMCs, collected from culture after CMV antigen stimulation. These receptors originate from a human donor in good health (CMV status not recorded). Some clones in this sample may be carry-over from other donors' samples.

Only a few counts were recorded for this clonotype. In nucleotides, the CDR3 is TGTGCCAGCAGCGTAGCGGGGACAGGAGGGGCGGATACGCAGTATTTT. This translates into CASSVAGTGGADTQYF. The V and J genes are TRBV9 and TRBJ2-3; 8 nucleotides match TRBD1. CDR3 length: 16 residues. Trimming cost V 0 bases and J 6 bases; bases outside gene matches: 9. The V gene's germline CDR1 is SGDLS and CDR2 YYNGEE.

In its sample, this clonotype was seen a few times. This rearrangement joins TRBV9 to TRBJ2-5, with D possibly called TRBD1 or TRBD2 (5 bases each). The CDR3 totals 15 residues. V dropped 6 bases and J dropped 2 bases, with 17 bases sitting between them. CDR1 and CDR2 (germline): SGDLS, YYNGEE. CDR3 sequence reads: CASTTGGPMQETQYF. The DNA for the CDR3 is TGTGCCAGCACCACTGGGGGACCGATGCAAGAGACCCAGTACTTC.

This clonotype came up a few times. This chain links TRBV11-2 with TRBJ2-1; 12 nucleotides line up with TRBD1. J was trimmed by 4 bases and V by 2 bases; bases with no gene match: 6. The CDR3 contains 17 residues. Germline assignment: CDR1 SGHAT and CDR2 FQNNGV. The CDR3 coding sequence is TGTGCCAGCAGCTTACTACCGGGACAGGGGGCTTACAATGAGCAGTTCTTC. This encodes CASSLLPGQGAYNEQFF. Full variable domain (remainder filled in from reference TRBV11-2 and TRBJ2-1): EAGVAQSPRYKIIEKRQSVAFWCNPISGHATLYWYQQILGQGPKLLIQFQNNGVVDDSQLPKDRFSAERLKGVDSTLKIQPAKLEDSAVYLCASSLLPGQGAYNEQFFGPGTRLTVL.

This clonotype occurred many times. The V call is TRBV7-6, the J call TRBJ2-1, with D perhaps TRBD1 or TRBD2 (7 bases each). The V end was cut by 5 bases, the J end by 8 bases, with 25 bases between. CDR3 length equals 17 residues. The germline V gene has CDR1 SGHVS and CDR2 FNYEAQ. The CDR3 protein is CASSEGRGGLRGDEQFF. The CDR3 DNA follows: TGTGCCAGCAGCGAGGGCCGAGGGGGCCTCCGGGGGGATGAGCAGTTCTTC. The full variable domain, its missing parts supplied by reference TRBV7-6 and TRBJ2-1, is GAGVSQSPRYKVTKRGQDVALRCDPISGHVSLYWYRQALGQGPEFLTYFNYEAQQDKSGLPNDRFSAERPEGSISTLTIQRTEQRDSAMYRCASSEGRGGLRGDEQFFGPGTRLTVL.

The gene calls are TRBV7-9 and TRBJ2-7; 13 nucleotides match TRBD2. Germline V gene sequence: CDR1 SEHNR, CDR2 FQNEAQ (reference sequence). This CDR3 contains 17 residues. V dropped 5 bases and J dropped 3; count of bases not matched to a gene: 10. Here the CDR3 reads CASSDRLAGGGDYEQYF. CDR3 in DNA: TGTGCCAGCAGCGACCGACTAGCGGGGGGCGGGGACTACGAGCAGTACTTC.

V is TRBV6-6 and J is TRBJ1-6; D call uncertain. The germline gives CDR1 MNHNY, CDR2 SVGAGI (reference sequence). V was cut by 0 bases and J by 4 bases, with 10 bases left in between. The CDR3 length is 16 residues. The CDR3 DNA sequence: TGTGCCAGCAGTTACTCGGGGAGGAATTATAATTCACCCCTCCACTTT. It codes for CASSYSGRNYNSPLHF.

This clonotype was seen at least ten times. V gene TRBV12-3 or TRBV12-4 combines with J gene TRBJ1-2; unclear D gene. V was clipped by 5 bases and J by 2 bases, with 9 bases between them. The CDR3 extends over 13 amino acids. The CDR3 region has the DNA TGTGCCAGCAGTCTTACGGCGAACTATGGCTACACCTTC. Amino acid sequence: CASSLTANYGYTF.

This clonotype was picked up many times. This chain links TRBV7-6 with TRBJ2-5; D gene unclear. The CDR3 has 15 amino acids. Germline lookup yields CDR1 SGHVS and CDR2 FNYEAQ. V lost 7 bases to trimming and J lost 2 bases, with 17 bases between them. The CDR3 DNA sequence: TGTGCCAGCACATCCCAAGAGCGTTTTCAAGAGACCCAGTACTTC. Amino acids: CASTSQERFQETQYF. Supplemented by reference TRBV7-6 and TRBJ2-5, the full variable domain reads GAGVSQSPRYKVTKRGQDVALRCDPISGHVSLYWYRQALGQGPEFLTYFNYEAQQDKSGLPNDRFSAERPEGSISTLTIQRTEQRDSAMYRCASTSQERFQETQYFGPGTRLLVL.

This clonotype showed up many times. The rearrangement uses TRBV7-6 and TRBJ2-1, with D maybe TRBD1 (5 bases). V was pared by 0 bases and J by 7 bases, with 7 bases between. CDR1 and CDR2 (germline): SGHVS, FNYEAQ. There are 13 residues in the CDR3. CDR3 in DNA: TGTGCCAGCAGCTTAGCAGGGGCGAATGAGCAGTTCTTC. Protein product: CASSLAGANEQFF.

This clonotype has at least ten counts. V and J are TRBV7-2 and TRBJ2-1; TRBD1 might be the D (5 bases). Trimming pared 5 bases from V and 0 bases from J, leaving 11 bases between. From germline, CDR1 is SGHTA and CDR2 FQGNSA. The CDR3 is 15 residues long. The chain's CDR3 is CASSTTGTSYNEQFF. The CDR3 coding sequence is TGTGCCAGCAGCACCACAGGTACCTCCTACAATGAGCAGTTCTTC.

This chain joins TRBV25-1 and TRBJ1-4; D uncertain. The CDR3 covers 12 residues. Trimming shortened V by 6 bases and J by 8 bases, and 10 bases separated the two germline ends. The germline CDR1 and CDR2 sequences are MGHDK and SYGVNS. The CDR3 sequence is CASRSPREKLFF. In nucleotides, the CDR3 is TGTGCCAGCAGGAGCCCCCGGGAAAAACTGTTTTTT.

The gene calls are TRBV4-2 and TRBJ1-1, with TRBD1 as a possible D gene (5 bases). V shed 4 bases and J shed 7 bases, with 16 bases lying between them. Germline V gene sequence: CDR1 LGHNA, CDR2 YNFKEQ. The CDR3 has 14 residues. In DNA form, the CDR3 reads TGTGCCAGCAGCCCCTCGGTAGGGGATGATGAAGCTTTCTTT. This codes for CASSPSVGDDEAFF.

The table lists this clonotype with a count of one. V usage is TRBV6-5 and J usage is TRBJ1-4; tentative D call: TRBD1 (5 bases). V lost 5 bases to trimming and J lost 8 bases, with 12 bases between them. This CDR3 is 13 amino acids long. The germline CDR1 and CDR2 sequences are MNHEY and SVGAGI. CDR3 sequence: CASSQDSREKLFF. The CDR3 nucleotides are TGTGCCAGCAGTCAAGACAGTAGGGAAAAACTGTTTTTT.

V usage is TRBV6-5 and J usage is TRBJ2-2; TRBD2 aligns across 7 bases. Germline CDR1 is MNHEY and CDR2 is SVGAGI. This CDR3 has 17 amino acids. After removal of 4 bases from V and 1 base from J, the junction contained 9 bases not matched to a gene. CDR3 in amino acids: CASSFPLAGVNTGELFF. The DNA for the CDR3 is TGTGCCAGCAGTTTCCCCTTGGCGGGGGTGAACACCGGGGAGCTGTTTTTT.

The chain carries TRBV4-1 and TRBJ2-2, with TRBD1 as a possible D gene (6 bases). CDR1 MGHRA and CDR2 YSYEKL come from the germline V gene. V lost 0 bases to trimming and J lost 1 base, with 12 bases between them. The CDR3 contains 17 residues. The CDR3 DNA reads as TGCGCCAGCAGCCAAGAAGGGACAAAGATGAACACCGGGGAGCTGTTTTTT. This translates into CASSQEGTKMNTGELFF.

This clonotype has more than one count but fewer than ten. The V and J genes are TRBV27 and TRBJ1-3; D unclear. Trimming left V 6 bases short and J 0 bases short, with 9 bases between. Looked up from germline, CDR1 is MNHEY and CDR2 is SMNVEV (reference sequence). This CDR3 is built from 14 residues. The CDR3 DNA follows: TGTGCCAGCAGCGATCACCCCTCTGGAAACACCATATATTTT. This encodes CASSDHPSGNTIYF.

The chain's CDR3 is CASSFSRDYRLETQYF. The CDR3 DNA reads as TGTGCCAGCAGCTTTTCCAGGGATTACCGCCTAGAGACCCAGTACTTC. The chain has TRBV7-8 and TRBJ2-5; possibly TRBD1 for D (5 bases). Trimming removed 3 bases from V and 4 bases from J, with 18 bases in between. The CDR3 length is 16 residues. CDR1 is SGHVS, CDR2 FQNEAQ, per germline.

Worth noting for this clonotype: A much larger clone sits a single nucleotide away, making a read error possible. The rearrangement links TRBV19 to TRBJ1-1, with D tentatively TRBD1 (6 bases). The CDR3 extends over 14 amino acids. V was pared by 3 bases and J by 1 base, with 9 bases between. Germline CDR1 and CDR2: LNHDA and SQIVND (reference sequence). The CDR3 reads CASSILGANTEAFF. The DNA of the CDR3 is TGTGCCAGTAGTATCCTGGGGGCGAACACTGAAGCTTTCTTT. The whole variable domain, filled in from reference TRBV19 and TRBJ1-1, reads DGGITQSPKYLFRKEGQNVTLSCEQNLNHDAMYWYRQDPGQGLRLIYYSQIVNDFQKGDIAEGYSVSREKKESFPLTVTSAQKNPTAFYLCASSILGANTEAFFGQGTRLTVV.